The 14 T cell receptor beta chains in this list originate from one sample, sequenced in a study of cytomegalovirus exposure and HLA in healthy donors. 60 Vbeta and 13 Jbeta primers were used in PCR. The table came from immunoSEQ multiplex PCR; TCRdb's copy has only in-frame clones and leaves some out. This sample's table reports 200,000 to 250,000 clones. Sequencing was carried out using PBMCs. The receptors derive from a woman between 25 and 40 years old in good health and CMV-seropositive.

The chain recombines TRBV28 with TRBJ2-2; TRBD1 matches 10 bases. V was pared by 5 bases and J by 9 bases, with 6 bases of the junction left unmatched. The CDR3 has 14 residues. Germline CDR1 MDHEN, CDR2 SYDVKM. The CDR3 region is CASSPGQGSRELFF. CDR3 coding DNA: TGTGCCAGCAGTCCGGGACAGGGGTCCCGGGAGCTGTTTTTT.

Turning to this clone: Germline is not matched at one junction end, which may reflect a read error. The V call is TRBV5-8, the J call TRBJ2-7, with D perhaps TRBD1 (7 bases). Looked up from germline, CDR1 is SGHTS and CDR2 is YDEGEE. This CDR3 region has 14 residues. The CDR3 region is CASVAAGQRTQINF. The CDR3 nucleotides read TGTGCCAGCGTCGCCGCGGGACAGCGAACACAGATAAACTTC.

About this clone: Other DNA sequences in the same sample also yield this CDR3. This chain connects TRBV6-1 to TRBJ1-1; D might be TRBD1 (5 bases). The length of the CDR3 is 12 residues. Germline CDR1 is MNHNS and CDR2 is SASEGT. Trimming left V 6 bases short and J 11 bases short, with 16 bases between. CDR3 region: CASSVDSPWAFF. The DNA for the CDR3 is TGTGCCAGCAGCGTCGACAGTCCTTGGGCTTTCTTT.

J is TRBJ1-5 and V is TRBV7-9; 7 bases are a match to TRBD1. Per germline, CDR1 SEHNR and CDR2 FQNEAQ (reference sequence). The CDR3 sequence is 16 residues long. V lost 5 bases to trimming and J lost 4 bases; unmatched junction nucleotides: 11. The CDR3 here is CASSEGQIFANQPQHF. For the CDR3, the DNA is TGTGCCAGCAGCGAGGGACAGATTTTTGCGAATCAGCCCCAGCATTTT.

The V and J genes are TRBV6-6 and TRBJ1-2, with D possibly being TRBD1 (5 bases). Per germline, CDR1 MNHNY and CDR2 SVGAGI (reference sequence). This CDR3 spans 12 amino acids. Trimming left V 6 bases short and J 5 bases short, with 10 bases between. The CDR3 reads CASSRTSYGYTF. CDR3 in DNA: TGTGCCAGCAGCCGGACAAGTTATGGCTACACCTTC.

The chain couples TRBV30 to TRBJ2-7; D ambiguous. The germline CDR1 and CDR2 sequences are GTSNPN and SVGIG (reference sequence). Trimming cost V 2 bases and J 6 bases, with 8 bases left between them. This CDR3 has 11 residues. The CDR3 sequence: CAWSNWSEQYF. In DNA, the CDR3 is TGTGCCTGGAGTAACTGGAGCGAGCAGTACTTC. Drawing the rest from reference TRBV30 and TRBJ2-7, the complete variable domain is SQTIHQWPATLVQPVGSPLSLECTVEGTSNPNLYWYRQAAGRGLQLLFYSVGIGQISSEVPQNLSASRPQDRQFILSSKKLLLSDSGFYLCAWSNWSEQYFGPGTRLTVT.

This chain connects TRBV7-2 to TRBJ2-5; D is unclear. The V gene's germline CDR1 is SGHTA and CDR2 FQGNSA. V lost 5 bases to trimming and J lost 5 bases, with 12 bases between them. This CDR3 has 13 residues. CDR3 amino acids: CASSVSGFETQYF. CDR3 coding DNA: TGTGCCAGCAGCGTTTCGGGTTTTGAGACCCAGTACTTC.

J is TRBJ2-5 and V is TRBV2, with TRBD1 matching 7 bases. Germline CDR1 reads SNHLY; CDR2 reads FYNNEI. V trimming: 7 bases; J trimming: 10 bases; junction bases outside the gene matches: 6. The CDR3 covers 11 residues. The DNA of the CDR3 is TGTGCCAGCACCGAGGGGGACAGCCAGTACTTC. This encodes CASTEGDSQYF.

The V gene is TRBV28, the J gene TRBJ1-5, with D possibly TRBD1 on 5 matching bases. This CDR3 contains 16 residues. The V end was cut by 1 base, the J end by 2 bases, with 12 bases between. The germline V gene encodes CDR1 MDHEN and CDR2 SYDVKM. This CDR3 reads CASSLFRERRNQPQHF. The DNA of the CDR3 is TGTGCCAGCAGTTTATTCAGGGAACGTCGCAATCAGCCCCAGCATTTT.

V gene TRBV19 combines with J gene TRBJ2-1; TRBD2 aligns across 8 bases. Trimming at V came to 4 bases and at J to 3 bases, leaving 11 bases not matched to a gene. The CDR3 is 17 amino acids. Germline CDR1 reads LNHDA; CDR2 reads SQIVND (reference sequence). CDR3 nucleotides: TGTGCCAGTAGTAGACCTCCCGCTAGCGGGTTCTACAATGAGCAGTTCTTC. Encoded protein: CASSRPPASGFYNEQFF.

The rearrangement joins TRBV2 to TRBJ1-1; 10 bases line up with TRBD1. With V trimmed by 6 bases and J by 0 bases, 10 bases remained unmatched. This CDR3 has 17 residues. CDR1 and CDR2 from the germline V gene are SNHLY and FYNNEI. DNA for the CDR3: TGTGCCAGCAGGGAGAGACCGGGACAGGGGATGAACACTGAAGCTTTCTTT. As protein: CASRERPGQGMNTEAFF.

In nucleotides, the CDR3 is TGCGCCAGCAGTCTTCGACCCCCAACGGGAGGGGTGGTAGATACGCAGTATTTT. This encodes CASSLRPPTGGVVDTQYF. This chain connects TRBV4-1 to TRBJ2-3; 8 nucleotides align to TRBD2. In germline, CDR1 is MGHRA, CDR2 YSYEKL. After removal of 6 bases from V and 5 bases from J, the junction contained 19 bases not matched to a gene. The CDR3 is 18 amino acids.

The chain carries TRBV7-7 and TRBJ2-5; maybe TRBD1 (5 bases). The CDR3 runs 13 residues. Germline values: CDR1 SSHAT, CDR2 FNYEAQ (reference sequence). The V and J ends lost 0 bases and 5 bases respectively, with 7 bases between them. CDR3 in amino acids: CASSLAGDETQYF. The CDR3 DNA reads as TGTGCCAGCAGCTTAGCAGGGGATGAGACCCAGTACTTC.

V and J are TRBV19 and TRBJ2-2, with 7 bases lining up with TRBD1. Germline CDR1 LNHDA, CDR2 SQIVND (reference sequence). V was clipped by 11 bases and J by 5 bases; unmatched bases: 5. The length of the CDR3 is 12 residues. CDR3 sequence: CALQGWTGELFF. The CDR3 DNA sequence: TGTGCCTTACAGGGGTGGACCGGGGAGCTGTTTTTT.